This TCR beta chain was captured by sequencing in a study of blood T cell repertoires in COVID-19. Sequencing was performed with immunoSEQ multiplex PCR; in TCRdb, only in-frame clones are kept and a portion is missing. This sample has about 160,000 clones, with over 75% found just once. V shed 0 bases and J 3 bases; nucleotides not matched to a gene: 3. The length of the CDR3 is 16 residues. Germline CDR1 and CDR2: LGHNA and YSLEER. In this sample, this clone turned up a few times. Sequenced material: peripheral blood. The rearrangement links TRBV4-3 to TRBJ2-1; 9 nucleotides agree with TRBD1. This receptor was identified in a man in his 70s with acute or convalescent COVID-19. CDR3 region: CASSQDGQGIYNEQFF. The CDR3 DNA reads TGCGCCAGCAGCCAAGACGGACAGGGGATCTACAATGAGCAGTTCTTC.